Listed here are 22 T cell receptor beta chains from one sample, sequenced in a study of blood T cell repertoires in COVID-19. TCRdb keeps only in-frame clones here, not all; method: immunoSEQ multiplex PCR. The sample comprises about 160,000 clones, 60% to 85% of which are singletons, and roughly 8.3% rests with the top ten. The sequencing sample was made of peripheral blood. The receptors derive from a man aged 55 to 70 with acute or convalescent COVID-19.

This chain's CDR3 is CASSLGEVRDQPQHF. Written as DNA, the CDR3 is TGTGCCAGCAGCTTAGGAGAAGTGAGGGATCAGCCCCAGCATTTT. V gene TRBV7-8 combines with J gene TRBJ1-5; D gene ambiguous. Trimming shortened V by 1 base and J by 5 bases, and 12 bases separated the two germline ends. From germline, CDR1 is SGHVS and CDR2 FQNEAQ. The CDR3 totals 15 residues. Together with reference TRBV7-8 and TRBJ1-5, the CDR3 gives the full variable domain: GAGVSQSPRYKVAKRGQDVALRCDPISGHVSLFWYQQALGQGPEFLTYFQNEAQLDKSGLPSDRFFAERPEGSVSTLKIQRTQQEDSAVYLCASSLGEVRDQPQHFGDGTRLSIL.

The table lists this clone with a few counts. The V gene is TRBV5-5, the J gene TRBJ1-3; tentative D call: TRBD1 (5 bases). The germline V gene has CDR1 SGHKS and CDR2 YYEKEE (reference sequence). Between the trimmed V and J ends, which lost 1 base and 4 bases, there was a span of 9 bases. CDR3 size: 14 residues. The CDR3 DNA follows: TGTGCCAGCAGCTTGTGGCAGGGAGGAAACACCATATATTTT. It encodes CASSLWQGGNTIYF. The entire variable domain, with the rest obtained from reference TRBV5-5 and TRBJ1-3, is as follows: DAGVTQSPTHLIKTRGQQVTLRCSPISGHKSVSWYQQVLGQGPQFIFQYYEKEERGRGNFPDRFSARQFPNYSSELNVNALLLGDSALYLCASSLWQGGNTIYFGEGSWLTVV.

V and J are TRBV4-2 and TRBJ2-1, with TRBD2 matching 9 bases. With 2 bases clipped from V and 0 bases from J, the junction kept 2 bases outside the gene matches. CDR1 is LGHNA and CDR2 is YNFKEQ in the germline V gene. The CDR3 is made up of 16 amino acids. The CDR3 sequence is CASSQSSGVSYNEQFF. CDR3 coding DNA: TGTGCCAGCAGCCAATCTAGCGGGGTCTCCTACAATGAGCAGTTCTTC.

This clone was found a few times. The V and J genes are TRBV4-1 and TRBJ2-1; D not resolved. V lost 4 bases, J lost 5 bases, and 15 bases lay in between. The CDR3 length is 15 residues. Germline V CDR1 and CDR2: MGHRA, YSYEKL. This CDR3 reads CASSPLPTGNNEQFF. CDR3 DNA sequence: TGCGCCAGCAGCCCACTCCCGACTGGCAACAATGAGCAGTTCTTC.

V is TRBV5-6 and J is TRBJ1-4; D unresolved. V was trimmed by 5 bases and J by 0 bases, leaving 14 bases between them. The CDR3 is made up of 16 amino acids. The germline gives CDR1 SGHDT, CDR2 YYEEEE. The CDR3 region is CASSSETVATNEKLFF. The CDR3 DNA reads TGTGCCAGCAGTTCTGAAACGGTTGCAACTAATGAAAAACTGTTTTTT.

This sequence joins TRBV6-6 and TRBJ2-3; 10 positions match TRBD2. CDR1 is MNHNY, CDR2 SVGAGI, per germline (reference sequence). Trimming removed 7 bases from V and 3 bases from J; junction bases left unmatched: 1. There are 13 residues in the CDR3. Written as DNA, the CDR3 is TGTGCCAGCACTAGCGGGAGAACAGATACGCAGTATTTT. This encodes CASTSGRTDTQYF.

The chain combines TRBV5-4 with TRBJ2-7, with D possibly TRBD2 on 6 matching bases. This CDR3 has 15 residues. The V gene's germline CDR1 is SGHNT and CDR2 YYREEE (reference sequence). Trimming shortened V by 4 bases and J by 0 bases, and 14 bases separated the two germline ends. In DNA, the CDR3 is TGTGCCAGCAGCGGTGGGACTTTAAGCTCCTACGAGCAGTACTTC. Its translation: CASSGGTLSSYEQYF.

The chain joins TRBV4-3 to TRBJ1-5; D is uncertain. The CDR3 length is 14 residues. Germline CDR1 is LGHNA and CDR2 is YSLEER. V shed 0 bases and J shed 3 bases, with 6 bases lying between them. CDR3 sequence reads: CASSQDRVNQPQHF. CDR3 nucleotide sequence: TGCGCCAGCAGCCAAGATCGCGTCAATCAGCCCCAGCATTTT.

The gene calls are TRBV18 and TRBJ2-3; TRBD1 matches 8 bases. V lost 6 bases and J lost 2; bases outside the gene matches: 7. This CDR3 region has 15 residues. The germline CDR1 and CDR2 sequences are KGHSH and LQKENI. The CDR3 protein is CASSLDRVNTDTQYF. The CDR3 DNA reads TGTGCCAGCTCCTTGGACAGGGTAAACACAGATACGCAGTATTTT.

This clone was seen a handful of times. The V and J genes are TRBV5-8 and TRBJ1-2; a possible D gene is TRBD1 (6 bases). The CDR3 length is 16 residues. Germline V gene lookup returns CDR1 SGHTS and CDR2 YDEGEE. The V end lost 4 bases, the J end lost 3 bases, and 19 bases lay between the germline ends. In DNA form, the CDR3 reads TGTGCCAGCAGCGAGGGGGTTTTAGACCCATACTATGGCTACACCTTC. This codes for CASSEGVLDPYYGYTF.

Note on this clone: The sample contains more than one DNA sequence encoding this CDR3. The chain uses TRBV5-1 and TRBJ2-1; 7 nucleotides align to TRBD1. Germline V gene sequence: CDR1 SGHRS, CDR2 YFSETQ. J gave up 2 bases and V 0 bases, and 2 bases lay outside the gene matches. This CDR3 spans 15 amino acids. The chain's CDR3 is CASSLGQGAYNEQFF. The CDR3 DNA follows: TGCGCCAGCAGCTTGGGGCAGGGGGCCTACAATGAGCAGTTCTTC.

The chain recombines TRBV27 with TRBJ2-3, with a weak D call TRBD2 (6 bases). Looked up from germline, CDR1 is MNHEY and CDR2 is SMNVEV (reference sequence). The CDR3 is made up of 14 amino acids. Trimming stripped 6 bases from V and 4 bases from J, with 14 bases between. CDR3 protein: CASSDPRGSDTQYF. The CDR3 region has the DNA TGTGCCAGCAGCGATCCGCGGGGATCAGATACGCAGTATTTT.

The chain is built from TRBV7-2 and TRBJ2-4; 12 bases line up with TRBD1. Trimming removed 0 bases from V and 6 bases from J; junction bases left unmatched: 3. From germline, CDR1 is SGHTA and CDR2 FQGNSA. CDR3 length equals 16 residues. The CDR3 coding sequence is TGTGCCAGCAGCTTAGCGGGGACAGGGGGCTCAAACATTCAGTACTTC. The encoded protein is CASSLAGTGGSNIQYF.

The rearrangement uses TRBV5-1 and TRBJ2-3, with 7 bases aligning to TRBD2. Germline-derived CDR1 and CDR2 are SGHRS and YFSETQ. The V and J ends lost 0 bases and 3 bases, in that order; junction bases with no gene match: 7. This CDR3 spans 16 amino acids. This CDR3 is CASSLALSGYTDTQYF. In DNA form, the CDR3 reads TGCGCCAGCAGCTTGGCCCTTAGCGGGTATACAGATACGCAGTATTTT.

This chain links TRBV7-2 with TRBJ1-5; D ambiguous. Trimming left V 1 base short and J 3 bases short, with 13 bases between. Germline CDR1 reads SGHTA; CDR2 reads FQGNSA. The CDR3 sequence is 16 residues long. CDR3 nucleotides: TGTGCCAGCAGCTTAGGTCCAGCGCGACCCAATCAGCCCCAGCATTTT. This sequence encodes CASSLGPARPNQPQHF.

CDR3 residues: CSASGGATGELFF. CDR3 sequence (DNA): TGCAGTGCTAGTGGCGGGGCCACCGGGGAGCTGTTTTTT. This chain links TRBV20-1 with TRBJ2-2; tentatively, D is TRBD2 (6 bases). The CDR3 loop spans 13 amino acids. Germline V gives CDR1 DFQATT, CDR2 SNEGSKA (reference sequence). V was shortened by 3 bases and J by 4 bases, with 9 bases between the two germline ends.

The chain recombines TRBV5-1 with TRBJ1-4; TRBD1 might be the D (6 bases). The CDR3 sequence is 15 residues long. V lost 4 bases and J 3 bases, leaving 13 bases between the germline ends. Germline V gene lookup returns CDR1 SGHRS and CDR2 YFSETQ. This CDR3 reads CASSLTGNPNEKLFF. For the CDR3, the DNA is TGCGCCAGCAGCCTCACAGGGAATCCTAATGAAAAACTGTTTTTT.

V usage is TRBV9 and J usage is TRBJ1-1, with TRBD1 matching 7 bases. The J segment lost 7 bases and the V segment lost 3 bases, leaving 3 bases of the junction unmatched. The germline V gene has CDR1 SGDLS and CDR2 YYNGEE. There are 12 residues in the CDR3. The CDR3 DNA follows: TGTGCCAGCAGCGCAAGGACAGGTGAAGCTTTCTTT. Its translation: CASSARTGEAFF.

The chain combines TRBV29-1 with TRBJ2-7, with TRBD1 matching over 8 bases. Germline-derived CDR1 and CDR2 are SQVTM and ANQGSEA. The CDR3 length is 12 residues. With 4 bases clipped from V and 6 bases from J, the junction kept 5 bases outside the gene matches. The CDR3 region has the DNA TGCAGCGTTGTTGAACAGGGGGTCGAGCAGTACTTC. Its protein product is CSVVEQGVEQYF.

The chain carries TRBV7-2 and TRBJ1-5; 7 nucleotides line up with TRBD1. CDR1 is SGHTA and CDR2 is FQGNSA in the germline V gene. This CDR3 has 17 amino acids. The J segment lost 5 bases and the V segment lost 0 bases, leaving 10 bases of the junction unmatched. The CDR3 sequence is CASSLASLGQSYQPQHF. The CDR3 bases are TGTGCCAGCAGCTTAGCCTCCTTGGGACAGTCGTATCAGCCCCAGCATTTT.

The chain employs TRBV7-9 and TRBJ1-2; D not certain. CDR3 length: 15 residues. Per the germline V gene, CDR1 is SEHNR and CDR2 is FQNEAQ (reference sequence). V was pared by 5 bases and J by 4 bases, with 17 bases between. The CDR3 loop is CASSPDPGMLYGYTF. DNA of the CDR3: TGTGCCAGCAGCCCAGATCCAGGAATGCTCTATGGCTACACCTTC.

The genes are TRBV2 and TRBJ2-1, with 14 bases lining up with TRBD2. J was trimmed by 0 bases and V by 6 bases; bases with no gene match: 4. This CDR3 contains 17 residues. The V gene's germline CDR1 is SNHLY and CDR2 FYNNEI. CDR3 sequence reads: CASSVTSGGASYNEQFF. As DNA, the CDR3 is TGTGCCAGCAGCGTGACTAGCGGGGGGGCCTCCTACAATGAGCAGTTCTTC. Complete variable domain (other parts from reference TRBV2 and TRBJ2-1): EPEVTQTPSHQVTQMGQEVILRCVPISNHLYFYWYRQILGQKVEFLVSFYNNEISEKSEIFDDQFSVERPDGSNFTLKIRSTKLEDSAMYFCASSVTSGGASYNEQFFGPGTRLTVL.